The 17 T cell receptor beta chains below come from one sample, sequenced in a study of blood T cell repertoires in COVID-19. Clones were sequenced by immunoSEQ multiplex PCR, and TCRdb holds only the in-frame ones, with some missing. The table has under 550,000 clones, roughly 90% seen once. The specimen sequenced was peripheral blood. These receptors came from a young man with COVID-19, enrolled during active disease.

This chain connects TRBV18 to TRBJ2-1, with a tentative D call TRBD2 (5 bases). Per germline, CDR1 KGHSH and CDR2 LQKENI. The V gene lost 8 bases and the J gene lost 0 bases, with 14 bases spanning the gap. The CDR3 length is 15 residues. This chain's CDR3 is CASTRDTNSYNEQFF. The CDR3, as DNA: TGTGCCAGCACTAGAGACACCAACTCCTACAATGAGCAGTTCTTC. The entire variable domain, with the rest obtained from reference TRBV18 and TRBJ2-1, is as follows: NAGVMQNPRHLVRRRGQEARLRCSPMKGHSHVYWYRQLPEEGLKFMVYLQKENIIDESGMPKERFSAEFPKEGPSILRIQQVVRGDSAAYFCASTRDTNSYNEQFFGPGTRLTVL.

The CDR3 DNA sequence: TGTGCCAGCAGCTCCTTAGCGGGAGGGAGCAATGAGCAGTTCTTC. It encodes CASSSLAGGSNEQFF. The genes are TRBV7-9 and TRBJ2-1; 11 bases match TRBD2. Germline lookup yields CDR1 SEHNR and CDR2 FQNEAQ (reference sequence). J was trimmed by 6 bases and V by 4 bases; bases with no gene match: 5. The CDR3 runs 15 residues.

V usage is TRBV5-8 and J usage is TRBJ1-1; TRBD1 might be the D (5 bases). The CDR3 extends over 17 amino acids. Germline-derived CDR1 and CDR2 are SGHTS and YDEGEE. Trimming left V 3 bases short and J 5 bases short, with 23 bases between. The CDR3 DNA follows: TGTGCCAGCAGCTATACCGGGGGGAGTCTGTATAAGACTGAAGCTTTCTTT. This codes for CASSYTGGSLYKTEAFF.

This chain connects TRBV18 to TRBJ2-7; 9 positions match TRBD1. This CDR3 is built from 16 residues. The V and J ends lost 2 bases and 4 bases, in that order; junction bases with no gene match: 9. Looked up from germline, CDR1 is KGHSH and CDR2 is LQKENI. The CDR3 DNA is TGTGCCAGCTCACCAACCGGGACAGGGATGCCTTACGAGCAGTACTTC. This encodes CASSPTGTGMPYEQYF.

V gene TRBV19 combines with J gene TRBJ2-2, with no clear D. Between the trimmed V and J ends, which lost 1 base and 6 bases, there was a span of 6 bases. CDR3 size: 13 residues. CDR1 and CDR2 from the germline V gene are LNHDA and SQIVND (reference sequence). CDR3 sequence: CASSIVVPGELFF. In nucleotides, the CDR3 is TGTGCCAGTAGTATAGTAGTCCCCGGGGAGCTGTTTTTT.

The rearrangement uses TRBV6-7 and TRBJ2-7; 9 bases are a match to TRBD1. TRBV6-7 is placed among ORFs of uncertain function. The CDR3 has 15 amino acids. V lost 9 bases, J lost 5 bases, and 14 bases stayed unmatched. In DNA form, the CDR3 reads TGTGCCAGTTTTGCAACAGGGGGCGCCTTAAACGAGCAGTACTTC. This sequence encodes CASFATGGALNEQYF.

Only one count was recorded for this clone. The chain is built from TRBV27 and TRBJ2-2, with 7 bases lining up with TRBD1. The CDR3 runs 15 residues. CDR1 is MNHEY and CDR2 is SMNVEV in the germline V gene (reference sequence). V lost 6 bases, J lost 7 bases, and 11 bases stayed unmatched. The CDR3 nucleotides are TGTGCCAGCAGCTCGGTGAGGGGGCGCAACGGGGAGCTGTTTTTT. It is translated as CASSSVRGRNGELFF.

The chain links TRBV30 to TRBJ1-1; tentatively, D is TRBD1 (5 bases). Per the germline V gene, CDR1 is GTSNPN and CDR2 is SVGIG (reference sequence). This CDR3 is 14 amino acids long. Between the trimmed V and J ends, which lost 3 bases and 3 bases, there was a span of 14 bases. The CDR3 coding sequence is TGTGCCTGGAGCGCAGGGTGGGGGGACACTGAAGCTTTCTTT. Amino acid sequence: CAWSAGWGDTEAFF.

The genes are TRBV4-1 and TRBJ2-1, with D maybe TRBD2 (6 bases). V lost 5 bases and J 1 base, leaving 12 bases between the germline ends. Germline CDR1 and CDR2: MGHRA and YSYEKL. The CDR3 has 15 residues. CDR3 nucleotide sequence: TGCGCCAGCAGCTTTCGGGACTCTTCCTACAATGAGCAGTTCTTC. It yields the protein CASSFRDSSYNEQFF.

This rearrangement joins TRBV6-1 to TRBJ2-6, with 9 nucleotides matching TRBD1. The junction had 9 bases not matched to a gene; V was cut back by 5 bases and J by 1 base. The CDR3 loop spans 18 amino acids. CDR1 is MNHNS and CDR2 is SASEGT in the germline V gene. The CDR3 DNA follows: TGTGCCAGCAGTAAAGTTCTGGACAGGGGTTCTGGGGCCAACGTCCTGACTTTC. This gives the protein CASSKVLDRGSGANVLTF.

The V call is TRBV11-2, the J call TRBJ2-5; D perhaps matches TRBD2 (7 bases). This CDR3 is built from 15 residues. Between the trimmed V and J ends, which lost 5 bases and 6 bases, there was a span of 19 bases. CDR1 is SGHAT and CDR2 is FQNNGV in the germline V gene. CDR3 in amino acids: CASSPNGPGGQTQYF. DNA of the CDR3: TGTGCCAGCAGCCCCAATGGGCCCGGGGGGCAGACCCAGTACTTC.

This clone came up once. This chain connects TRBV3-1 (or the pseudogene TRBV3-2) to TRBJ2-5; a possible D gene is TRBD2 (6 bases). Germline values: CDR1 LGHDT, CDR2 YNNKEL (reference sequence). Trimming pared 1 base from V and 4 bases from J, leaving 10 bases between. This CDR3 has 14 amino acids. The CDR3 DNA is TGTGCCAGCAGCCAAGCGACTAGGGCAGAGACCCAGTACTTC. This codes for CASSQATRAETQYF.

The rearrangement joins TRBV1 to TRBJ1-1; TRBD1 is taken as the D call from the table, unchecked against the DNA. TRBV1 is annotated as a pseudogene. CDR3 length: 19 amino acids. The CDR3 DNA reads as TGCACCAGCAGCCAAGATAGTTCTCCCGGGACACGTAGGAACACTGAAGCTTTCTTT. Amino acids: CTSSQDSSPGTRRNTEAFF.

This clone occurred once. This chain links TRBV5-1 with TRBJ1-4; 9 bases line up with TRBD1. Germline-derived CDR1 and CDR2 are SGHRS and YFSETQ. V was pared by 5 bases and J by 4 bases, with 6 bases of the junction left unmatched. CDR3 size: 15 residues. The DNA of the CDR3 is TGCGCCAGCAGTTGGACAGGGGACCTTAATGAAAAACTGTTTTTT. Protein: CASSWTGDLNEKLFF.

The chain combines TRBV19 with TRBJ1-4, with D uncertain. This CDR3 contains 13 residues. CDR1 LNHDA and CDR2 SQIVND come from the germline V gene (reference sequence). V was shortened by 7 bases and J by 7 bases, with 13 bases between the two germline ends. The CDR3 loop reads CASIDGEGEKLFF. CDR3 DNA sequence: TGTGCCAGTATCGACGGGGAAGGTGAAAAACTGTTTTTT.

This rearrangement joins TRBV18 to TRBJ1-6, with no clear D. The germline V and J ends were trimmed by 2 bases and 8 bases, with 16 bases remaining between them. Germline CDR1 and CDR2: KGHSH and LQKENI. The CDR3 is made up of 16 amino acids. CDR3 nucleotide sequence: TGTGCCAGCTCACCATCGGGAGGAGGATTATATTCACCCCTCCACTTT. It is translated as CASSPSGGGLYSPLHF. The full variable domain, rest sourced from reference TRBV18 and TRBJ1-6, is NAGVMQNPRHLVRRRGQEARLRCSPMKGHSHVYWYRQLPEEGLKFMVYLQKENIIDESGMPKERFSAEFPKEGPSILRIQQVVRGDSAAYFCASSPSGGGLYSPLHFGNGTRLTVT.

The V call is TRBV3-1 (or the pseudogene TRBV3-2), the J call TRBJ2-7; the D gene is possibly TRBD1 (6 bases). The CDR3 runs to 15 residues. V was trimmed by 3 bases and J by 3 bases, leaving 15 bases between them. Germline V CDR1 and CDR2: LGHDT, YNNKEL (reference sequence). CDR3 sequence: CASSHLKDRFYEQYF. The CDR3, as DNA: TGTGCCAGCAGCCACCTTAAGGACAGATTCTACGAGCAGTACTTC.